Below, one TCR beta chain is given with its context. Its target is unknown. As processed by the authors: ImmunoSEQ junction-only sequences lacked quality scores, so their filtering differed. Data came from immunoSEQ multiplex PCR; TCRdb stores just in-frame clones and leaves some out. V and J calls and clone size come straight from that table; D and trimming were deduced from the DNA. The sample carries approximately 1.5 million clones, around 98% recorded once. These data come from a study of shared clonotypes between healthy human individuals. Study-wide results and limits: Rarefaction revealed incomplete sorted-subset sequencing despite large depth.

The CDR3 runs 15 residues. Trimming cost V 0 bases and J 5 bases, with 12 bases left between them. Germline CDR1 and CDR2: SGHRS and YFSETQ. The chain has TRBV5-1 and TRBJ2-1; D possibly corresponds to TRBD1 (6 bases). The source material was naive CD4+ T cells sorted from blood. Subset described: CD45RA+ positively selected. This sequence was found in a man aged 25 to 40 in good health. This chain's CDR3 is CASSLGRDNNNEQFF. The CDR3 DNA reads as TGCGCCAGCAGCTTGGGCAGGGACAACAACAATGAGCAGTTCTTC. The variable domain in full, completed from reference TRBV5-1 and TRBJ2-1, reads KAGVTQTPRYLIKTRGQQVTLSCSPISGHRSVSWYQQTPGQGLQFLFEYFSETQRNKGNFPGRFSGRQFSNSRSEMNVSTLELGDSALYLCASSLGRDNNNEQFFGPGTRLTVL.